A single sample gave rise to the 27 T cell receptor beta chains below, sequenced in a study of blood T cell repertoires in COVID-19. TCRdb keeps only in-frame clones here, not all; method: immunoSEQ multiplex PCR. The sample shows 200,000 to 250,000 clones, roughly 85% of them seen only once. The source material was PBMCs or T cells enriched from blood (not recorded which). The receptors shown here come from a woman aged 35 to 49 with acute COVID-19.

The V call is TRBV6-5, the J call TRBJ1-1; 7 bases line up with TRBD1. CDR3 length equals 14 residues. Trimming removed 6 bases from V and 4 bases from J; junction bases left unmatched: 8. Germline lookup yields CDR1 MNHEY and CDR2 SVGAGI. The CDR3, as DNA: TGTGCCAGCAGCCTGGACAGGAGGGGCACTGAAGCTTTCTTT. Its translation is CASSLDRRGTEAFF.

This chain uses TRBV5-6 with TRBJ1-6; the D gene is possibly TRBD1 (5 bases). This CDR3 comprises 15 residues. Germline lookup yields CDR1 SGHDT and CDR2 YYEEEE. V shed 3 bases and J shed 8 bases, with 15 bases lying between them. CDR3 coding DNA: TGTGCCAGCAGCTCCCGGTGGACGGGGGATTCACCCCTCCACTTT. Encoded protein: CASSSRWTGDSPLHF. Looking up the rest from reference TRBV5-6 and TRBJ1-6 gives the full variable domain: DAGVTQSPTHLIKTRGQQVTLRCSPKSGHDTVSWYQQALGQGPQFIFQYYEEEERQRGNFPDRFSGHQFPNYSSELNVNALLLGDSALYLCASSSRWTGDSPLHFGNGTRLTVT.

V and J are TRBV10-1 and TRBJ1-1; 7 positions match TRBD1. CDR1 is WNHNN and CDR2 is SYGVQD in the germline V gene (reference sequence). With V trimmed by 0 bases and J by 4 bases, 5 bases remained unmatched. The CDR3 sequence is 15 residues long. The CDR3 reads CASSESRGQTTEAFF. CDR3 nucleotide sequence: TGCGCCAGCAGTGAGTCGAGGGGACAGACCACTGAAGCTTTCTTT.

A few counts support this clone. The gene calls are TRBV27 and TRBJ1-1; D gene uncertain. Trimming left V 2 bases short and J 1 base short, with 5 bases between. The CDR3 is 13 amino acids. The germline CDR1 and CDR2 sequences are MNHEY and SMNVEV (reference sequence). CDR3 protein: CASSLAGNTEAFF. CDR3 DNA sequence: TGTGCCAGCAGTTTAGCAGGGAACACTGAAGCTTTCTTT.

The CDR3 region has the DNA TGTGCCAGCAGCCATAGTTTTGACAGGGTGTCGGATGAAGCTTTCTTT. Residues: CASSHSFDRVSDEAFF. This chain joins TRBV3-1 (or the pseudogene TRBV3-2) and TRBJ1-1; 7 bases are shared with TRBD1. The V segment lost 3 bases and the J segment 7 bases; nucleotides outside the gene matches: 14. Germline CDR1 is LGHDT and CDR2 is YNNKEL (reference sequence). The CDR3 contains 16 residues.

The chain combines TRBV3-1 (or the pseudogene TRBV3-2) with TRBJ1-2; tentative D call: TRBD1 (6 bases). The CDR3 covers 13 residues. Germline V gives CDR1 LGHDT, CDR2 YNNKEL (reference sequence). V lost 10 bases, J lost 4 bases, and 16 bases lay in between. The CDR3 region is CATGAGQGYGYTF. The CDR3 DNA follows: TGTGCCACCGGAGCGGGACAAGGCTATGGCTACACCTTC.

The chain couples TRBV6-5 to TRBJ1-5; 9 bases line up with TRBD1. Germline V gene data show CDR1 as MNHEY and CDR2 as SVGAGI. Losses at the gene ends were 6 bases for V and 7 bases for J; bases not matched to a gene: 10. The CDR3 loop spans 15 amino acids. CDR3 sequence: CASRGLGQGYQPQHF. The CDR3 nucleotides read TGTGCCAGCAGGGGGCTGGGACAGGGCTACCAGCCCCAGCATTTT.

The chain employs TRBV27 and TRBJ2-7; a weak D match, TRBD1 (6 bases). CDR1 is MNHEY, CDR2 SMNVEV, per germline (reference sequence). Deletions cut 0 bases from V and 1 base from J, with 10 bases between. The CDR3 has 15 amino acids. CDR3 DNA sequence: TGTGCCAGCAGTTTATCTGCTGGGACATCCTACGAGCAGTACTTC. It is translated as CASSLSAGTSYEQYF.

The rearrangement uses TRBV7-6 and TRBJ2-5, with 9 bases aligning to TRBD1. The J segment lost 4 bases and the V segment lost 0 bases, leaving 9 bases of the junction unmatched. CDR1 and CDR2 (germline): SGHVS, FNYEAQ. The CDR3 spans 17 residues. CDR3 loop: CASSLAPDRGFRETQYF. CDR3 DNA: TGTGCCAGCAGCTTAGCTCCGGACAGGGGTTTTCGAGAGACCCAGTACTTC.

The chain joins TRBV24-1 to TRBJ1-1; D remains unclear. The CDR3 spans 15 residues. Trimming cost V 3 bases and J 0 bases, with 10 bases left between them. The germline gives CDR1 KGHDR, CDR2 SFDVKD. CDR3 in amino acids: CATSDSRFMNTEAFF. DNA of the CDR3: TGTGCCACCAGTGATAGCCGTTTCATGAACACTGAAGCTTTCTTT.

DNA for the CDR3: TGTGCCAGCAGCCATTCGACAGGGGCTCTCATGAACACTGAAGCTTTCTTT. It is translated as CASSHSTGALMNTEAFF. This chain connects TRBV14 to TRBJ1-1, with 8 bases aligning to TRBD1. The CDR3 totals 17 residues. Germline CDR1 SGHDN, CDR2 FVKESK. The V segment lost 3 bases and the J segment 0 bases; nucleotides outside the gene matches: 9.

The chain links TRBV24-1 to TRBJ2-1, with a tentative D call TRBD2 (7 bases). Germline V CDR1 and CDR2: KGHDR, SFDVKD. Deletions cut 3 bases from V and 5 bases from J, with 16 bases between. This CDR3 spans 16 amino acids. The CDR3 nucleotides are TGTGCCACCAGTGATGGCGTCGGGGGGCCTGACAATGAGCAGTTCTTC. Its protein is CATSDGVGGPDNEQFF.

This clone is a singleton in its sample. Here the CDR3 reads CASSFDRGQEKLFF. CDR3 sequence (DNA): TGTGCCAGCAGCTTCGACAGGGGGCAGGAAAAACTGTTTTTT. The chain carries TRBV5-4 and TRBJ1-4; 10 nucleotides line up with TRBD1. V was pared by 2 bases and J by 8 bases, with 3 bases of the junction left unmatched. CDR1 and CDR2 (germline): SGHNT, YYREEE (reference sequence). The CDR3 runs to 14 residues.

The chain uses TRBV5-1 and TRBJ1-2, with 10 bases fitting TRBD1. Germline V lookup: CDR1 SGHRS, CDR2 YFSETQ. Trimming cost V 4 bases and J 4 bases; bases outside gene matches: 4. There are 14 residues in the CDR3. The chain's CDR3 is CASSGGTGAYGYTF. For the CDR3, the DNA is TGCGCCAGCAGCGGCGGGACAGGGGCCTATGGCTACACCTTC.

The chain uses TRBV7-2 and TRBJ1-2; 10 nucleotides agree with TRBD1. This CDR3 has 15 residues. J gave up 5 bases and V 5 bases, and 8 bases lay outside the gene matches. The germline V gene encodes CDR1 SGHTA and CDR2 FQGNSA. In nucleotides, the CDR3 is TGTGCCAGCAGCCCGGGACAGGGGAAGGGATATGGCTACACCTTC. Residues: CASSPGQGKGYGYTF.

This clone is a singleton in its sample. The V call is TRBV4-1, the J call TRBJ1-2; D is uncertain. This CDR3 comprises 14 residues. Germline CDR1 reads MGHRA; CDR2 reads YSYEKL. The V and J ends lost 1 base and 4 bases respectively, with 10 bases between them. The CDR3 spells CASSQVGAAYGYTF. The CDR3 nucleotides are TGCGCCAGCAGCCAAGTCGGAGCCGCCTATGGCTACACCTTC.

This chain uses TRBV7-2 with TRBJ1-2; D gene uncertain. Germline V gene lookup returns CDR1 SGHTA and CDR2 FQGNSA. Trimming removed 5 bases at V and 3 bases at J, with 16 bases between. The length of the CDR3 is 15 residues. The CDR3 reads CASSLESQAHYGYTF. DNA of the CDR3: TGTGCCAGCAGCCTAGAAAGCCAAGCGCACTATGGCTACACCTTC.

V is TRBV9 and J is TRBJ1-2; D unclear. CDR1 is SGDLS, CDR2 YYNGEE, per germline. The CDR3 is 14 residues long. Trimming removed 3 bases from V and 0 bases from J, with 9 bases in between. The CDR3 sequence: CASSDAQANYGYTF. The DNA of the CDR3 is TGTGCCAGCAGCGACGCACAAGCTAACTATGGCTACACCTTC.

Written as DNA, the CDR3 is TGTGCCAGCAGTTCCTCGTGGGGGGACACCATATATTTT. Translation: CASSSSWGDTIYF. The rearrangement uses TRBV12-3 or TRBV12-4 and TRBJ1-3; the D gene is possibly TRBD1 (5 bases). The CDR3 length is 13 residues. The germline V and J ends were trimmed by 4 bases and 8 bases, with 12 bases remaining between them.

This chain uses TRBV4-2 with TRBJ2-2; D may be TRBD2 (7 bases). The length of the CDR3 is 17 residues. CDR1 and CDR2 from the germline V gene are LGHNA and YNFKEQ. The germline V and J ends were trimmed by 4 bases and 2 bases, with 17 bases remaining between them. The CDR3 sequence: CASSPGEGASNTGELFF. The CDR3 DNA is TGTGCCAGCAGCCCAGGGGAGGGTGCTAGTAACACCGGGGAGCTGTTTTTT.

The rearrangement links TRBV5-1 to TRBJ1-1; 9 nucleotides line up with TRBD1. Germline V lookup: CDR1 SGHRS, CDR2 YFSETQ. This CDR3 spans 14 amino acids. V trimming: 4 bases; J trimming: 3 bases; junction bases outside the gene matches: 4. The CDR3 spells CASSRTGDYTEAFF. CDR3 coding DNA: TGCGCCAGCAGCCGGACAGGGGACTACACTGAAGCTTTCTTT.

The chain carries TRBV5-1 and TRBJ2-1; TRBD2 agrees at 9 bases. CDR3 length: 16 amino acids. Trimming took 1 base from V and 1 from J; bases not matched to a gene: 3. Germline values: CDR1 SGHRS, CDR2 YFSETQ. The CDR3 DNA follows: TGCGCCAGCAGCTTGTTGCTAGCGGGGTCCTACAATGAGCAGTTCTTC. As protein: CASSLLLAGSYNEQFF.

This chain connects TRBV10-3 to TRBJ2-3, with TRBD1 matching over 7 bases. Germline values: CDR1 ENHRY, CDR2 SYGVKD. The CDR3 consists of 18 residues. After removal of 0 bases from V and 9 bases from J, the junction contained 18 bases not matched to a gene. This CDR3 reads CAISESGYRPQSRGTQYF. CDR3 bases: TGTGCCATCAGTGAGTCAGGTTATCGGCCCCAGAGCAGGGGGACGCAGTATTTT.

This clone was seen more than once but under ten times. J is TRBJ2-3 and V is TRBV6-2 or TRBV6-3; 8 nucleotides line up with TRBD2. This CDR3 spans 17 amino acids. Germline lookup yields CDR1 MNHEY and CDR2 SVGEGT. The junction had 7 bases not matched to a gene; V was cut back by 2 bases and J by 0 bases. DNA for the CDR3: TGTGCCAGCAGTTACCCAGTGGTAGCGGGGAGCACAGATACGCAGTATTTT. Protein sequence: CASSYPVVAGSTDTQYF.

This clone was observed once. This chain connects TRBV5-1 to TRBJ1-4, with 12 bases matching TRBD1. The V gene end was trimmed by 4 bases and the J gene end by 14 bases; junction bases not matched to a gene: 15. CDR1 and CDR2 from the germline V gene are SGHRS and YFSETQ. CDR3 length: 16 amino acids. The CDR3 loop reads CASSDRDRGRTRALFF. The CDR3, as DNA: TGCGCCAGCAGCGACAGGGACAGGGGGCGGACCCGGGCCCTGTTTTTT.

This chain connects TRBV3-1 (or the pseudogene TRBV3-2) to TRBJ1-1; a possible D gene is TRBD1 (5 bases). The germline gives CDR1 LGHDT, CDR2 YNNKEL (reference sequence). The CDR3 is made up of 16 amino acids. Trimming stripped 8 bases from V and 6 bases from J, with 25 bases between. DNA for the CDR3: TGTGCCAGCGCTCAAGAAAATGGGGACTCTTCCTCTGAAGCTTTCTTT. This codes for CASAQENGDSSSEAFF.

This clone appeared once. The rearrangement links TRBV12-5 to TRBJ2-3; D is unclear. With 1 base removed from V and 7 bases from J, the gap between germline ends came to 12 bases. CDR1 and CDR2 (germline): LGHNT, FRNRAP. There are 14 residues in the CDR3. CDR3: CASGLESVRNTQYF. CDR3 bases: TGTGCTAGTGGTTTGGAGTCGGTCCGCAATACGCAGTATTTT. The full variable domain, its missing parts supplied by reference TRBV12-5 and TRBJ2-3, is DARVTQTPRHKVTEMGQEVTMRCQPILGHNTVFWYRQTMMQGLELLAYFRNRAPLDDSGMPKDRFSAEMPDATLATLKIQPSEPRDSAVYFCASGLESVRNTQYFGPGTRLTVL.